The 29 T cell receptor beta chains below were found in one sample sequenced in a study of regulatory T cells in long-lasting Graves disease. Assembly of TCR beta libraries relied on iRepertoire HTBI primers together with Arm-PCR of CDR3 regions. MiXCR, run by TCRdb on the multiplex PCR reads, gives a single entry per CDR3 protein. The sample lists over 200,000 distinct CDR3 sequences, around 18% occurring once. Time point specified: newly diagnosed GD, antithyroid drugs for less than 3 months. RNA from PBMCs was the source of the TCR library. The source was peripheral blood mononuclear cells (PBMCs), collected at new diagnosis, from a patient treated with antithyroid drugs. These TCRs come from a female donor with Graves disease.

This clonotype appeared many times. CDR3 coding DNA: TGTGCCAGCAGCAAGGGGGCGGGGAGCACTGAAGCTTTCTTT. This gives the protein CASSKGAGSTEAFF. The rearrangement joins TRBV11-3 to TRBJ1-1, with 7 bases aligning to TRBD1. Germline CDR1 is SGHNT and CDR2 is YENEEA. There are 14 residues in the CDR3. Losses at the gene ends were 5 bases for V and 4 bases for J; bases not matched to a gene: 7. The variable domain in full, completed from reference TRBV11-3 and TRBJ1-1, reads EAGVVQSPRYKIIEKKQPVAFWCNPISGHNTLYWYLQNLGQGPELLIRYENEEAVDDSQLPKDRFSAERLKGVDSTLKIQPAELGDSAVYLCASSKGAGSTEAFFGQGTRLTVV.

This clonotype was seen ten or more times. The rearrangement joins TRBV3-1 to TRBJ2-5, with 8 bases identical to TRBD2. CDR3 length: 17 amino acids. The junction had 10 bases not matched to a gene; V was cut back by 0 bases and J by 4 bases. Germline values: CDR1 LGHDT, CDR2 YNNKEL (reference sequence). In DNA form, the CDR3 reads TGTGCCAGCAGCCAAGAATCAGCGGGAGAGGGGAGAGAGACCCAGTACTTC. This translates into CASSQESAGEGRETQYF.

In its sample, this clonotype was seen many times. This chain uses TRBV20-1 with TRBJ2-2, with a weak D call TRBD1 (5 bases). V lost 2 bases, J lost 3 bases, and 13 bases lay in between. Germline values: CDR1 DFQATT, CDR2 SNEGSKA (reference sequence). The length of the CDR3 is 15 residues. CDR3 DNA sequence: TGCAGTGCTAGACAGGGCACGTGGGACACCGGGGAGCTGTTTTTT. Protein: CSARQGTWDTGELFF.

This clonotype appeared many times. The chain carries TRBV7-9 and TRBJ1-1, with D possibly matching TRBD1 (6 bases). The CDR3 runs to 14 residues. CDR1 is SEHNR, CDR2 FQNEAQ, per germline (reference sequence). V gave up 6 bases and J gave up 5 bases, with 16 bases separating them. CDR3 sequence (DNA): TGTGCCAGCAGACCCCCGACAGGACGAACTGAAGCTTTCTTT. This sequence encodes CASRPPTGRTEAFF.

This clonotype was counted many times. The chain employs TRBV30 and TRBJ1-1; no clear D. The V and J ends lost 4 bases and 5 bases respectively, with 23 bases between them. The CDR3 runs to 16 residues. The germline V gene has CDR1 GTSNPN and CDR2 SVGIG (reference sequence). CDR3 protein: CAWTLISPIRRTEAFF. In nucleotides, the CDR3 is TGTGCCTGGACCCTAATCTCACCAATTCGGAGGACTGAAGCTTTCTTT.

This clonotype was counted at least ten times. CDR3 protein: CATFAKGPSTNYGYTF. CDR3 sequence (DNA): TGTGCCACCTTCGCGAAGGGTCCCTCGACTAACTATGGCTACACCTTC. V is TRBV10-3 and J is TRBJ1-2; no clear D. Trimming left V 10 bases short and J 0 bases short, with 21 bases between. The CDR3 is 16 amino acids. CDR1 and CDR2 (germline): ENHRY, SYGVKD.

The chain joins TRBV7-2 to TRBJ2-5; D could derive from TRBD1 or TRBD2 (5 bases each). The V end lost 7 bases, the J end lost 1 base, and 13 bases lay between the germline ends. CDR3 length equals 14 residues. Germline CDR1 is SGHTA and CDR2 is FQGNSA. The CDR3 loop reads CASTPGTVQETQYF. The CDR3 nucleotides are TGTGCCAGCACCCCCGGGACGGTCCAAGAGACCCAGTACTTC.

Details on this clonotype: One junction end disagrees with the germline gene, perhaps due to a read error. The chain is built from TRBV9 and TRBJ2-3; 16 bases map to TRBD2. The CDR3 consists of 15 residues. Germline values: CDR1 SGDLS, CDR2 YYNGEE. Written as DNA, the CDR3 is TGTGCCAGCAGCGTAGAGGGGACTAGCGGGAGGGCCCTCCATTTT. Residues: CASSVEGTSGRALHF.

This clonotype was counted many times. This sequence joins TRBV3-1 and TRBJ1-1, with 10 positions matching TRBD1. CDR3 length equals 13 residues. Germline CDR1 is LGHDT and CDR2 is YNNKEL (reference sequence). The trim removed 5 bases at V and 6 bases at J, leaving 3 bases unmatched. The CDR3 spells CASSGTGVPEAFF. In nucleotides, the CDR3 is TGTGCCAGCAGCGGGACAGGGGTACCTGAAGCTTTCTTT.

This clonotype was seen more than once but under ten times. V and J are TRBV18 and TRBJ1-5, with D possibly TRBD1 on 6 matching bases. The CDR3 is made up of 17 amino acids. Germline values: CDR1 KGHSH, CDR2 LQKENI. Trimming pared 1 base from V and 0 bases from J, leaving 13 bases between. The CDR3 region has the DNA TGTGCCAGCTCACCACGTCAGGGGACCTATAGCAATCAGCCCCAGCATTTT. It codes for CASSPRQGTYSNQPQHF.

The rearrangement uses TRBV18 and TRBJ1-2, with D perhaps matching TRBD1 (5 bases). The CDR3 consists of 12 residues. Deletions cut 1 base from V and 8 bases from J, with 8 bases between. Germline loops: CDR1 KGHSH, CDR2 LQKENI. Here the CDR3 DNA reads TGTGCCAGCTCACCACTAGGGGAAGGCTACACCTTC. As protein: CASSPLGEGYTF.

The rearrangement joins TRBV25-1 to TRBJ2-7, with D possibly called TRBD1 or TRBD2 (5 bases each). Per germline, CDR1 MGHDK and CDR2 SYGVNS. This CDR3 is 14 amino acids long. Deletions cut 1 base from V and 2 bases from J, with 9 bases between. The CDR3 nucleotides read TGTGCCAGCAGTGAATTGAGGGGAACCTACGAGCAGTACTTC. Its translation: CASSELRGTYEQYF.

This clonotype was seen ten or more times. The rearrangement joins TRBV28 to TRBJ2-1; 10 bases map to TRBD2. V lost 7 bases and J lost 9; bases outside the gene matches: 6. This CDR3 is built from 13 residues. In germline, CDR1 is MDHEN, CDR2 SYDVKM. DNA for the CDR3: TGTGCCAGCATTAGCGGGAGGAGAATTGAGCAGTTCTTC. Residues: CASISGRRIEQFF.

This clonotype was counted a few times. The genes are TRBV6-1 and TRBJ2-6, with TRBD2 matching over 12 bases. Germline V gives CDR1 MNHNS, CDR2 SASEGT. Germline trimming cut 6 bases from V and 4 bases from J; bases unmatched to any gene: 7. CDR3 length: 17 amino acids. CDR3 nucleotides: TGTGCCAGCAGCCGACTAGCGGGAGTTCCAGGGGCCAACGTCCTGACTTTC. It specifies CASSRLAGVPGANVLTF.

In its sample, this clonotype was seen many times. The rearrangement links TRBV14 to TRBJ2-3; no definite D call. This CDR3 spans 12 amino acids. The germline CDR1 and CDR2 sequences are SGHDN and FVKESK. The V gene lost 4 bases and the J gene lost 3 bases, with 5 bases spanning the gap. CDR3 coding DNA: TGTGCCAGCAGCCCAATGACAGATACGCAGTATTTT. Protein product: CASSPMTDTQYF.

V is TRBV3-1 and J is TRBJ2-2; possible D gene TRBD2, 7 bases. The germline V gene has CDR1 LGHDT and CDR2 YNNKEL (reference sequence). V gave up 8 bases and J gave up 3 bases, with 13 bases separating them. There are 14 residues in the CDR3. The CDR3: CASGRAGDTGELFF. The CDR3 bases are TGTGCCAGCGGGAGGGCAGGGGACACCGGGGAGCTGTTTTTT.

The sample holds a few counts of this clonotype. V gene TRBV7-9 combines with J gene TRBJ2-6; 8 nucleotides agree with TRBD1. This CDR3 is built from 18 residues. Trimming cost V 2 bases and J 3 bases; bases outside gene matches: 9. The germline CDR1 and CDR2 sequences are SEHNR and FQNEAQ (reference sequence). CDR3 in amino acids: CASSLPTGVGVGANVLTF. In DNA form, the CDR3 reads TGTGCCAGCAGCTTACCGACAGGGGTTGGGGTTGGGGCCAACGTCCTGACTTTC.

This clonotype was recorded many times. The rearrangement links TRBV12-3 or TRBV12-4 to TRBJ2-2, with 7 nucleotides matching TRBD2. The CDR3 has 17 amino acids. The junction had 6 bases not matched to a gene; V was cut back by 1 base and J by 1 base. The chain's CDR3 is CASSLGWGGRNTGELFF. As DNA, the CDR3 is TGTGCCAGCAGTTTAGGATGGGGCGGGAGGAACACCGGGGAGCTGTTTTTT.

This clonotype showed up many times. This chain links TRBV20-1 with TRBJ2-5, with D unresolved. The V gene's germline CDR1 is DFQATT and CDR2 SNEGSKA (reference sequence). Trimming pared 6 bases from V and 1 base from J, leaving 12 bases between. The CDR3 length is 13 residues. The CDR3 is CSAAGQIQETQYF. For the CDR3, the DNA is TGCAGTGCCGCCGGGCAGATCCAAGAGACCCAGTACTTC.

This clonotype came up many times. The gene calls are TRBV12-3 or TRBV12-4 and TRBJ2-3; D unresolved. V lost 5 bases to trimming and J lost 2 bases, with 5 bases between them. The CDR3 is made up of 12 amino acids. CDR3 sequence: CASSTITDTQYF. The CDR3 DNA follows: TGTGCCAGCAGTACAATCACAGATACGCAGTATTTT.

This chain connects TRBV11-1 to TRBJ1-1, with D perhaps TRBD1 (5 bases). Germline CDR1 reads SGHAT; CDR2 reads FQDESV (reference sequence). This CDR3 contains 15 residues. V lost 5 bases and J 3 bases, leaving 16 bases between the germline ends. This CDR3 is CASSGGGGGHTEAFF. Here the CDR3 DNA reads TGTGCCAGCAGCGGGGGTGGAGGAGGGCACACTGAAGCTTTCTTT.

This clonotype has a count of ten or more. The V call is TRBV20-1, the J call TRBJ2-7, with D maybe TRBD2 (6 bases). The CDR3 is 15 amino acids. The germline V and J ends were trimmed by 0 bases and 4 bases, with 16 bases remaining between them. Germline CDR1 reads DFQATT; CDR2 reads SNEGSKA (reference sequence). CDR3 in amino acids: CSARDLTGDLYEQYF. The CDR3, as DNA: TGCAGTGCTAGAGATCTCACGGGGGACCTTTACGAGCAGTACTTC.

Many counts were recorded for this clonotype. The CDR3 bases are TGTGCCAGCAGTTTAATTACTAGCGGGAGCGATGAGCAGTTCTTC. Residues: CASSLITSGSDEQFF. The rearrangement uses TRBV6-5 and TRBJ2-1; 11 bases map to TRBD2. CDR3 length: 15 amino acids. V shed 4 bases and J 8 bases; nucleotides not matched to a gene: 7. The V gene's germline CDR1 is MNHEY and CDR2 SVGAGI.

This clonotype was picked up many times. The V gene is TRBV7-2, the J gene TRBJ2-7; TRBD2 aligns across 11 bases. Germline assignment: CDR1 SGHTA and CDR2 FQGNSA. CDR3 size: 15 residues. The V and J ends lost 10 bases and 2 bases, in that order; junction bases with no gene match: 10. CDR3 nucleotide sequence: TGTGCCACCGGCCGACTAGCGGGAACTGCCTACGAGCAGTACTTC. Protein: CATGRLAGTAYEQYF.

This clonotype was found many times. The rearrangement uses TRBV12-3 or TRBV12-4 and TRBJ2-1; D may be TRBD1 (8 bases). The V and J ends lost 5 bases and 8 bases respectively, with 19 bases between them. CDR3 length: 15 amino acids. CDR3: CASSRTDRAGDEQFF. The CDR3 coding sequence is TGTGCCAGCAGTAGAACGGACAGGGCGGGGGATGAGCAGTTCTTC.

This chain connects TRBV6-5 to TRBJ2-1, with 14 bases identical to TRBD2. The germline CDR1 and CDR2 sequences are MNHEY and SVGAGI. With V trimmed by 4 bases and J by 1 base, 9 bases remained unmatched. The CDR3 contains 19 residues. CDR3 protein: CASSSRLAGGPGSYNEQFF. CDR3 in DNA: TGTGCCAGCAGTTCGCGACTAGCGGGAGGGCCGGGTTCCTACAATGAGCAGTTCTTC.

This chain joins TRBV28 and TRBJ1-5, with 8 nucleotides matching TRBD1. Germline assignment: CDR1 MDHEN and CDR2 SYDVKM. The CDR3 is 15 residues long. The V gene end was trimmed by 0 bases and the J gene end by 5 bases; junction bases not matched to a gene: 3. CDR3 protein: CASSLWDREDQPQHF. The CDR3, as DNA: TGTGCCAGCAGTTTATGGGACAGGGAAGATCAGCCCCAGCATTTT.

The CDR3 reads CASSVEGTSGATDTQYF. CDR3 DNA sequence: TGTGCCAGCAGCGTAGAGGGGACTAGCGGGGCCACAGATACGCAGTATTTT. The chain couples TRBV9 to TRBJ2-3, with 13 bases that match TRBD2. The CDR3 loop spans 17 amino acids. Unmatched junction bases numbered 3, after V lost 0 bases and J lost 2 bases. CDR1 SGDLS and CDR2 YYNGEE come from the germline V gene.

This clonotype was observed many times. The genes are TRBV12-3 or TRBV12-4 and TRBJ1-4, with 8 bases matching TRBD1. V was clipped by 6 bases and J by 8 bases; unmatched bases: 8. The CDR3 has 14 residues. In DNA form, the CDR3 reads TGTGCCAGCAGGAGGACAGGGCGAAAAGAAAAACTGTTTTTT. This sequence encodes CASRRTGRKEKLFF.